This entry is about one TCR beta chain. The antigen is undetermined. The CDR3 has 16 residues. Per the germline V gene, CDR1 is KGHSH and CDR2 is LQKENI. The V and J ends lost 2 bases and 4 bases, in that order; junction bases with no gene match: 7. The data derive from a study of radiotherapy plus CTLA-4 blockade in lung cancer. About the research overall: An objective response was seen in around 19% of patients, and disease control in over 25%.

Measured with immunoSEQ multiplex PCR; TCRdb has only the in-frame clones, and not every one. In the table there are about 97,000 clones, about 70% of which are singletons. General study findings and limits: Some TCR clones had been derived from tumors. These clones expanded in peripheral blood after radiotherapy plus ipilimumab. Together with interferon-beta, which increased in serum after radiation, early dynamic changes in blood T cell clones were reportedly the best predictors of response.

V and J are TRBV18 and TRBJ1-5, with 8 bases that match TRBD1. The material sequenced was peripheral blood, taken from a patient treated with radiotherapy plus ipilimumab. The receptor's source is a human donor with non-small cell lung cancer who had a partial response to radiotherapy plus ipilimumab. Some clones in this sample may be carry-over from other donors' samples. CDR3: CASSPAAGTGNQPQHF. CDR3 DNA sequence: TGTGCCAGCTCACCAGCCGCCGGGACAGGTAATCAGCCCCAGCATTTT.